This TCR beta chain originates from a study of OX40 agonist ivuxolimab in advanced cancers. Looking at the study overall: Eligibility admitted prior anti-PD-1, anti-PD-L1 or anti-CTLA-4 therapy; 35% to 40% had some. General observations from the study: With doses of 0.1 to 3.0 mg/kg, CD4+ and CD8+ blood T cells had undergone clonal expansion by week 6.

The sampling schedule covered blood at baseline, cycle 4 day 1, and cycle 7 day 1. The CDR3 extends over 15 amino acids. The V end lost 2 bases, the J end lost 2 bases, and 15 bases lay between the germline ends. CDR1 and CDR2 (germline): GTSNPN, SVGIG (reference sequence). Only in-frame clones appear in the TCRdb table, and some are missing; sequencing was by immunoSEQ multiplex PCR. The table lists 70,000 or so clones, roughly 80% of them singletons. To note about this clone: Its antigen is not known.

The input for sequencing was CD4+ or CD8+ T cells sorted from blood, taken in a trial of the OX40 agonist ivuxolimab. V is TRBV30 and J is TRBJ1-1; TRBD1 might be the D (5 bases). The receptor was isolated from an adult with an advanced solid tumor such as melanoma, head and neck, liver or kidney cancer. CDR3 residues: CAWSKGSGINTEAFF. The DNA for the CDR3 is TGTGCCTGGAGTAAGGGGTCGGGGATTAACACTGAAGCTTTCTTT.